The present entry profiles one T cell receptor beta chain with its context. Its antigen is currently unknown. An end of the junction does not agree with germline; a read error may underlie this. Fresh peripheral blood, about 9.6 ml, yielded the PBMCs. This specimen comes from a study of T cells in Graves' hyperthyroidism and ophthalmopathy. Study context: Blood was drawn when the patient was first diagnosed and still untreated. Study-level results: Ophthalmopathy cases were set apart from stable hyperthyroidism by a 13 V-J model.

The germline V gene encodes CDR1 SGHKS and CDR2 YYEKEE (reference sequence). This CDR3 is built from 15 residues. TCR beta CDR3 region amplification was performed from RNA transcripts. HTBI primers were employed in a first-round RT-PCR of the TCR CDR3. One entry per CDR3 protein, called by TCRdb with MiXCR from the multiplex PCR reads. The sample includes around 600,000 distinct CDR3 sequences, about 14% of them seen just once. Sequencing was performed on blood. This TCR came from a woman aged 45-65 years with Graves' ophthalmopathy. V gene TRBV5-5 combines with J gene TRBJ2-5; the match to TRBD1 covers 8 bases. The chain's CDR3 is CASSLLQGARETQYF. CDR3 nucleotide sequence: TGCGCCAGCAGCTTGCTTCAGGGGGCGCGGGAGACCCAGTACTTC.